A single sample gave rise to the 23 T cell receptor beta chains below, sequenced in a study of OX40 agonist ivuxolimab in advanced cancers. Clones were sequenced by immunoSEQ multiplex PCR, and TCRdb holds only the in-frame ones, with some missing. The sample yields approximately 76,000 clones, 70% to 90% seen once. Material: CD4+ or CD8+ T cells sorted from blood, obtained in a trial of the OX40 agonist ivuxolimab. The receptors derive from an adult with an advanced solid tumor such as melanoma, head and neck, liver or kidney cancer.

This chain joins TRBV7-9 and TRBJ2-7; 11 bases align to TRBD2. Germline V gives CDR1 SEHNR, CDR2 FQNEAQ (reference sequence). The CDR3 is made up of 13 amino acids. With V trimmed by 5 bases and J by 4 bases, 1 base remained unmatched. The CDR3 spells CASSPSGRYEQYF. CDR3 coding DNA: TGTGCCAGCAGCCCTAGCGGGAGGTACGAGCAGTACTTC.

The CDR3 here is CASSATGTSGNNEQFF. CDR3 nucleotides: TGTGCCAGCAGCGCAACCGGGACTAGCGGGAACAATGAGCAGTTCTTC. The chain uses TRBV9 and TRBJ2-1; 13 bases are a match to TRBD2. The germline gives CDR1 SGDLS, CDR2 YYNGEE. CDR3 size: 16 residues. J gave up 5 bases and V 3 bases, and 5 bases lay outside the gene matches.

In DNA, the CDR3 is TGTGCCAGCAGTTCCGGGACAGGGGGCACAGATACGCAGTATTTT. Encoded protein: CASSSGTGGTDTQYF. The V and J genes are TRBV5-4 and TRBJ2-3, with 10 bases matching TRBD1. Losses at the gene ends were 5 bases for V and 1 base for J; bases not matched to a gene: 4. The CDR3 runs to 15 residues. Germline V gives CDR1 SGHNT, CDR2 YYREEE (reference sequence).

This chain's CDR3 is CASSREHNEQFF. CDR3 in DNA: TGTGCCAGCAGTAGGGAACACAATGAGCAGTTCTTC. The chain is built from TRBV27 and TRBJ2-1, with unresolved D. V was clipped by 5 bases and J by 5 bases, with 7 bases between them. The CDR3 has 12 amino acids. Germline CDR1 MNHEY, CDR2 SMNVEV (reference sequence).

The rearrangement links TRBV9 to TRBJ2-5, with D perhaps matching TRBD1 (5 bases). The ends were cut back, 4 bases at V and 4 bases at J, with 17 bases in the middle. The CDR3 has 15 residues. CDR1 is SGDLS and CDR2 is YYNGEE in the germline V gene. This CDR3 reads CASSPQGFTPETQYF. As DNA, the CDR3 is TGTGCCAGCAGCCCCCAGGGTTTTACTCCAGAGACCCAGTACTTC. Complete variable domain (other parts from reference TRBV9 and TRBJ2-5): DSGVTQTPKHLITATGQRVTLRCSPRSGDLSVYWYQQSLDQGLQFLIQYYNGEERAKGNILERFSAQQFPDLHSELNLSSLELGDSALYFCASSPQGFTPETQYFGPGTRLLVL.

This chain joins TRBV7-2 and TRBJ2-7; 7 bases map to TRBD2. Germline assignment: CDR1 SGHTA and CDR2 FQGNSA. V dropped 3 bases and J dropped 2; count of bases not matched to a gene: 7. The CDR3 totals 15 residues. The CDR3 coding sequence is TGTGCCAGCAGCTTCCTAGGACTAGGGGCCTACGAGCAGTACTTC. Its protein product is CASSFLGLGAYEQYF.

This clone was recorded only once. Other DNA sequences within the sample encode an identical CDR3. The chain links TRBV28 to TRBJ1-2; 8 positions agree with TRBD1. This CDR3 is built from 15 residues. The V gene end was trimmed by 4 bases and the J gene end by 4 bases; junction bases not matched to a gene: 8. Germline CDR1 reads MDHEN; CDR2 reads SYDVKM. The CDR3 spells CASSSRQGPLYGYTF. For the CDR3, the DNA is TGTGCCAGCAGTTCTCGACAGGGGCCCCTCTATGGCTACACCTTC.

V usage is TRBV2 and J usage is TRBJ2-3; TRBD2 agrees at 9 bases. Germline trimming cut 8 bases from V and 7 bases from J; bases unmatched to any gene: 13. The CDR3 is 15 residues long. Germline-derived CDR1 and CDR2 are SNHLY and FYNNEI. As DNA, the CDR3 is TGTGCCAGCTCTGAAATGGGGACTAGCCCACATACGCAGTATTTT. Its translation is CASSEMGTSPHTQYF.

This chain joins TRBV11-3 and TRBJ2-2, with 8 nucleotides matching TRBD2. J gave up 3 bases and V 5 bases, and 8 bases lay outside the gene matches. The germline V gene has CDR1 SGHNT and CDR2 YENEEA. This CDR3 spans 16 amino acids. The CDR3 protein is CASSPQGTSDTGELFF. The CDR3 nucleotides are TGTGCCAGCAGCCCCCAAGGGACTAGTGACACCGGGGAGCTGTTTTTT. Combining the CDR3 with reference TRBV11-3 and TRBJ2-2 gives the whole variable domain EAGVVQSPRYKIIEKKQPVAFWCNPISGHNTLYWYLQNLGQGPELLIRYENEEAVDDSQLPKDRFSAERLKGVDSTLKIQPAELGDSAVYLCASSPQGTSDTGELFFGEGSRLTVL.

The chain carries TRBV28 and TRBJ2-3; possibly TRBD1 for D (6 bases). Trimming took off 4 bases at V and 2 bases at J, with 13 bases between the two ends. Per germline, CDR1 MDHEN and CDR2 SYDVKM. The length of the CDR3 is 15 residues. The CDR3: CASSSLDRFTDTQYF. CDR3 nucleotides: TGTGCCAGCAGTTCCCTTGACAGGTTCACAGATACGCAGTATTTT.

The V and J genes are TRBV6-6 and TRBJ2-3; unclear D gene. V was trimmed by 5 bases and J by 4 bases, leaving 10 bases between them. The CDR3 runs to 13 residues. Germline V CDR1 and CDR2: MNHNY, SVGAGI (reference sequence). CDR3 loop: CASSQLVSDTQYF. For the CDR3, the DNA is TGTGCCAGCAGTCAGTTAGTTTCAGATACGCAGTATTTT.

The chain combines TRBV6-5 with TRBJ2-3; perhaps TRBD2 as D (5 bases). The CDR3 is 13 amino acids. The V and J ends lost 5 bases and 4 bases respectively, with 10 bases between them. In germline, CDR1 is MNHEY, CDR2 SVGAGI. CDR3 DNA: TGTGCCAGCAGTCCGGGAAGGGCAGATACGCAGTATTTT. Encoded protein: CASSPGRADTQYF.

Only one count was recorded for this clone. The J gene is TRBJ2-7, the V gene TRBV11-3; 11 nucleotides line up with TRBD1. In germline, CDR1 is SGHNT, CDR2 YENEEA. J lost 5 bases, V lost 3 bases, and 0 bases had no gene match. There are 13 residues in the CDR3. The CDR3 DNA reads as TGTGCCAGCAGCTTGGGACAGGGGGACGAGCAGTACTTC. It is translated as CASSLGQGDEQYF.

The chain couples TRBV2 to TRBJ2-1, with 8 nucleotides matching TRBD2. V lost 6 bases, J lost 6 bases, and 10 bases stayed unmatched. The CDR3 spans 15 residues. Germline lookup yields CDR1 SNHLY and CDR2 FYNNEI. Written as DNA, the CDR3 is TGTGCCAGCAGGCCGGGACTAGAGATATCCAATGAGCAGTTCTTC. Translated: CASRPGLEISNEQFF.

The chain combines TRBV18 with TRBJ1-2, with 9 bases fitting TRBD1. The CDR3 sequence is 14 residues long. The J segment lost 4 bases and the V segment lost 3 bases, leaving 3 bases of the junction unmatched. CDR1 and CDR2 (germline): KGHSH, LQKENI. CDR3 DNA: TGTGCCAGCTCACCCCCGACAGGGGGCTATGGCTACACCTTC. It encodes CASSPPTGGYGYTF.

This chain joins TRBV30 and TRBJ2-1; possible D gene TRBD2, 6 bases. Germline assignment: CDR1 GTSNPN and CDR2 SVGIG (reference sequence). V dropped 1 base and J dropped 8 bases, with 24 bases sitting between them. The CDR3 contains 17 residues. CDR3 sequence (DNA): TGTGCCTGGAGTGAAACCCCGACTAGTCGGCGGAGTTATGAGCAGTTCTTC. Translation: CAWSETPTSRRSYEQFF.

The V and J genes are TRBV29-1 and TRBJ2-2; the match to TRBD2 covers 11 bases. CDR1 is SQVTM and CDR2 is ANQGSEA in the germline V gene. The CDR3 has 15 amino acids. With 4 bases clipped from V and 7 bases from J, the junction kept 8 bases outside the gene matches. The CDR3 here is CSVVVSGRADGELFF. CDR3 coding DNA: TGCAGCGTTGTAGTTAGCGGGAGGGCCGACGGGGAGCTGTTTTTT.

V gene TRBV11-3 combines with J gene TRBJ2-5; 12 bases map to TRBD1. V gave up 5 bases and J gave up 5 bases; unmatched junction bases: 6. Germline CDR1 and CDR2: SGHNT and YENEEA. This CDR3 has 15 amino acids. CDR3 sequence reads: CASSPGQGASETQYF. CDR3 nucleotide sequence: TGTGCCAGCAGCCCGGGACAGGGGGCATCGGAGACCCAGTACTTC.

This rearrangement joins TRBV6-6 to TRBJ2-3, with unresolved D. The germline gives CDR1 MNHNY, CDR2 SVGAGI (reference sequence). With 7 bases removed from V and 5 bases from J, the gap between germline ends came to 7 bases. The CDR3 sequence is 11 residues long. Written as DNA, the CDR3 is TGTGCCAGCACCTATGGAGATACGCAGTATTTT. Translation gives CASTYGDTQYF.

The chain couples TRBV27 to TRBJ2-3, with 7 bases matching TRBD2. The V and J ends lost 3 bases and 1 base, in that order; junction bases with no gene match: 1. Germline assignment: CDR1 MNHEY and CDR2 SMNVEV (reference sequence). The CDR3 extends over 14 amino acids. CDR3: CASSFSGGTDTQYF. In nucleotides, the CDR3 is TGTGCCAGCAGTTTCAGCGGGGGCACAGATACGCAGTATTTT.

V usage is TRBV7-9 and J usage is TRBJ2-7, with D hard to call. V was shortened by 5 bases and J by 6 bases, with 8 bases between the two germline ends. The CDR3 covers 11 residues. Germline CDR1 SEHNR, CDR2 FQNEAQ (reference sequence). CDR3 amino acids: CASSLTAEQYF. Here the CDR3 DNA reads TGTGCCAGCAGCCTCACAGCCGAGCAGTACTTC.

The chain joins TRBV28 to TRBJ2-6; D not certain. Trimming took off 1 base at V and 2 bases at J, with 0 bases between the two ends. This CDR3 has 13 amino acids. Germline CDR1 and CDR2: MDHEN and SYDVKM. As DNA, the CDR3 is TGTGCCAGCAGTTTATCTGGGGCCAACGTCCTGACTTTC. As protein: CASSLSGANVLTF. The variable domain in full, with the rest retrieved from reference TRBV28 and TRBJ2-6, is DVKVTQSSRYLVKRTGEKVFLECVQDMDHENMFWYRQDPGLGLRLIYFSYDVKMKEKGDIPEGYSVSREKKERFSLILESASTNQTSMYLCASSLSGANVLTFGAGSRLTVL.

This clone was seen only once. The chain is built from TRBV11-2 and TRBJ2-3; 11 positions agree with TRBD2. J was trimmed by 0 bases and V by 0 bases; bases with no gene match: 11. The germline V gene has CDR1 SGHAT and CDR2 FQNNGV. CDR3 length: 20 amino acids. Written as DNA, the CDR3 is TGTGCCAGCAGCTTAGATCTAGCGGGAGGATTTGCGGGGAGCACAGATACGCAGTATTTT. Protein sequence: CASSLDLAGGFAGSTDTQYF.